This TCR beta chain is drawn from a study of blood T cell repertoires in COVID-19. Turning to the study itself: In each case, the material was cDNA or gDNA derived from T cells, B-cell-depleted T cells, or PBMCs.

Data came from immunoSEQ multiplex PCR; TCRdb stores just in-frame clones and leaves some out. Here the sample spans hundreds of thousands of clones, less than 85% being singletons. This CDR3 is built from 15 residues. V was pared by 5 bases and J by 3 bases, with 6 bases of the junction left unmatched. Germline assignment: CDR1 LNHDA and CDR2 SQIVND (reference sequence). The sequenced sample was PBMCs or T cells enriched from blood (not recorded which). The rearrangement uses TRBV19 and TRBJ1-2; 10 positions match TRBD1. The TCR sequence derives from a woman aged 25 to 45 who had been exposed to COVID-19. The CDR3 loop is CASSARTGGDYGYTF. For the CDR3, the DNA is TGTGCCAGTAGTGCCCGGACAGGGGGAGACTATGGCTACACCTTC.